This TCR beta chain appears in the sequencing data of a study of blood T cell repertoires in COVID-19. Overall study context: Sample material is recorded as cDNA or gDNA derived from T cells, B-cell-depleted T cells, or PBMCs.

CDR3 length: 13 amino acids. With V trimmed by 4 bases and J by 4 bases, 3 bases remained unmatched. CDR1 is SGHRS, CDR2 YFSETQ, per germline. The study drew participants aged about 18 to 89 years from some 23 US areas. Cohort allocation depended upon clinical history that participants reported. Per the original data handling: Amplification of reference gene primers provided the estimated nucleated cell counts. Sequencing used immunoSEQ multiplex PCR; TCRdb keeps in-frame clones, though not all of them. V and J calls and clone size follow that table, whereas D and trimming were derived from the DNA. The sample includes a few hundred thousand clones, about 85% of them seen just once.

Sample: PBMCs or T cells enriched from blood (not recorded which). The sequence came from a woman between 50 and 59 years old who had recovered from COVID-19. The V call is TRBV5-1, the J call TRBJ2-3; 7 bases agree with TRBD1. CDR3 loop: CASSPGGADTQYF. For the CDR3, the DNA is TGCGCCAGCAGCCCAGGGGGTGCAGATACGCAGTATTTT.